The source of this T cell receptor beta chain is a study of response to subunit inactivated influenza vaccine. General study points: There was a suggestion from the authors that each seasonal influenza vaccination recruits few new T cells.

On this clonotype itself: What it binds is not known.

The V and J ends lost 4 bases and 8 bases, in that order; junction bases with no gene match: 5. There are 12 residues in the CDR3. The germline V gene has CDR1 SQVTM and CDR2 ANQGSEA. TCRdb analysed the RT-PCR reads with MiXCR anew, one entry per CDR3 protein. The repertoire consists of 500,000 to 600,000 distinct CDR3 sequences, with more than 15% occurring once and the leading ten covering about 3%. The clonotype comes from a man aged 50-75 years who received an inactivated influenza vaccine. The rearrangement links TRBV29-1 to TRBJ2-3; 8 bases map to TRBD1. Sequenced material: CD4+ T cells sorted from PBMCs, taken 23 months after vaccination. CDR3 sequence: CSVGQGAATQYF. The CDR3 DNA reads TGCAGCGTTGGGCAGGGGGCGGCTACGCAGTATTTT.